These 27 T cell receptor beta chains originate from one sample sequenced in a study of vaccination and CD4 T cells after COVID-19. These receptors have no known antigen. At the Johns Hopkins FTIC core, DNA taken from cultured CD4+ T cells was sequenced by way of the Oncomine TCR Beta short-read assay. Each CDR3 protein is one row after TCRdb ran MiXCR on the PCR reads. The table has about 19,000 distinct CDR3 sequences, approximately 45% seen once. Treatment denoted: approximately 9-day PBMC culture with coronavirus spike peptide pools or control peptides (ViraFEST assay). Sample: CD4+ T cells from blood, cultured in vitro, taken after SARS-CoV-2 vaccination. The receptors come from a human donor who had recovered from COVID-19.

The chain joins TRBV18 to TRBJ1-1; D remains ambiguous. Deletions cut 6 bases from V and 3 bases from J, with 11 bases between. The CDR3 sequence is 13 residues long. Germline V gene sequence: CDR1 KGHSH, CDR2 LQKENI. In nucleotides, the CDR3 is TGTGCCAGCTCGGCGACACGATACACTGAAGCTTTCTTT. Encoded protein: CASSATRYTEAFF.

The chain combines TRBV19 with TRBJ2-7; possibly TRBD1 for D (6 bases). This CDR3 is built from 15 residues. CDR1 and CDR2 from the germline V gene are LNHDA and SQIVND (reference sequence). Trimming took off 2 bases at V and 3 bases at J, with 14 bases between the two ends. This chain's CDR3 is CASSIHSGQSYEQYF. The CDR3 DNA is TGTGCCAGTAGTATACATTCGGGACAAAGCTACGAGCAGTACTTC. The full variable domain, with the rest looked up from reference TRBV19 and TRBJ2-7, is DGGITQSPKYLFRKEGQNVTLSCEQNLNHDAMYWYRQDPGQGLRLIYYSQIVNDFQKGDIAEGYSVSREKKESFPLTVTSAQKNPTAFYLCASSIHSGQSYEQYFGPGTRLTVT.

This clonotype occurred a few times. This chain connects TRBV19 to TRBJ1-2; D remains ambiguous. The V gene's germline CDR1 is LNHDA and CDR2 SQIVND (reference sequence). Trimming shortened V by 1 base and J by 3 bases, and 9 bases separated the two germline ends. This CDR3 is built from 14 residues. DNA for the CDR3: TGTGCCAGTAGTATAGTTCTGGGCTACTATGGCTACACCTTC. This codes for CASSIVLGYYGYTF.

The chain couples TRBV6-1 to TRBJ1-6; D unclear. This CDR3 is 16 amino acids long. Trimming shortened V by 4 bases and J by 4 bases, and 14 bases separated the two germline ends. Germline CDR1 is MNHNS and CDR2 is SASEGT. CDR3 region: CASSGAPGKYNSPLHF. The CDR3 DNA is TGTGCCAGCAGTGGAGCACCAGGAAAATATAATTCACCCCTCCACTTT.

This CDR3 is CASSHSQGGQPQHF. CDR3 coding DNA: TGTGCCAGCAGTCACAGCCAGGGGGGCCAGCCCCAGCATTTT. This sequence joins TRBV6-1 and TRBJ1-5, with 7 bases lining up with TRBD1. Germline V CDR1 and CDR2: MNHNS, SASEGT. This CDR3 is 14 amino acids long. With 5 bases clipped from V and 7 bases from J, the junction kept 8 bases outside the gene matches.

The chain is built from TRBV18 and TRBJ1-6; a possible D gene is TRBD1 (6 bases). V shed 2 bases and J shed 9 bases, with 14 bases lying between them. This CDR3 region has 15 residues. Germline lookup yields CDR1 KGHSH and CDR2 LQKENI. The CDR3 loop reads CASSPEQGSGSPLHF. CDR3 coding DNA: TGTGCCAGCTCACCAGAACAGGGTTCGGGTTCACCCCTCCACTTT.

The table lists this clonotype with a count of one. This chain links TRBV7-3 with TRBJ2-2; D not certain. V lost 4 bases and J lost 6, with 9 bases in between. Germline assignment: CDR1 SGHTA and CDR2 FQGTGA. The length of the CDR3 is 13 residues. CDR3 nucleotides: TGTGCCAGCAGCTCGCTACCGCCCGGGGAGCTGTTTTTT. It specifies CASSSLPPGELFF.

This chain connects TRBV7-2 to TRBJ2-5, with TRBD2 matching over 7 bases. With V trimmed by 1 base and J by 6 bases, 11 bases remained unmatched. From germline, CDR1 is SGHTA and CDR2 FQGNSA. The length of the CDR3 is 16 residues. The CDR3 coding sequence is TGTGCCAGCAGCTTAGAAGGTGGCGCGGGAGCCAAGACCCAGTACTTC. It specifies CASSLEGGAGAKTQYF.

The V gene is TRBV15, the J gene TRBJ2-5, with D possibly matching TRBD2 (6 bases). The CDR3 loop spans 15 amino acids. V was cut by 2 bases and J by 3 bases, with 13 bases left in between. Germline CDR1 reads LNHNV; CDR2 reads YYDKDF (reference sequence). DNA for the CDR3: TGTGCCACCAGCAGAACTGCCTGGGAGGAAGAGACCCAGTACTTC. Its protein product is CATSRTAWEEETQYF.

The chain recombines TRBV5-4 with TRBJ2-3; no clear D gene. The germline V gene encodes CDR1 SGHNT and CDR2 YYREEE (reference sequence). V was cut by 7 bases and J by 1 base, with 13 bases left in between. The CDR3 is 14 residues long. Here the CDR3 reads CASAADIGTDTQYF. The CDR3 region has the DNA TGTGCCAGCGCGGCCGATATAGGCACAGATACGCAGTATTTT.

The V and J genes are TRBV28 and TRBJ1-2, with 7 positions matching TRBD1. J lost 3 bases, V lost 5 bases, and 9 bases had no gene match. This CDR3 comprises 15 residues. Looked up from germline, CDR1 is MDHEN and CDR2 is SYDVKM. For the CDR3, the DNA is TGTGCCAGCAGTGCAGTTGACAGGGTATACTATGGCTACACCTTC. This sequence encodes CASSAVDRVYYGYTF.

This chain connects TRBV27 to TRBJ2-1; D might be TRBD1 (6 bases). The V gene's germline CDR1 is MNHEY and CDR2 SMNVEV (reference sequence). The CDR3 runs to 15 residues. Trimming took off 4 bases at V and 2 bases at J, with 12 bases between the two ends. CDR3 protein: CASSSLQGTYNEQFF. As DNA, the CDR3 is TGTGCCAGCAGTTCACTACAGGGTACCTACAATGAGCAGTTCTTC.

This clonotype came up once. The chain carries TRBV6-4 and TRBJ2-1; 9 nucleotides align to TRBD2. The ends lost 2 bases at V and 7 bases at J; junction bases unmatched: 12. Germline CDR1 is MRHNA and CDR2 is SNTAGT. The length of the CDR3 is 17 residues. CDR3 sequence reads: CASSDLLAGVSLNEQFF. The CDR3 DNA sequence: TGTGCCAGCAGTGACCTTTTAGCGGGAGTGTCGTTGAATGAGCAGTTCTTC.

This clonotype was seen only a few times. CDR3 DNA sequence: TGCAGTGCTTCGACTAGCGGGGCTAGCACAGATACGCAGTATTTT. It specifies CSASTSGASTDTQYF. The V call is TRBV20-1, the J call TRBJ2-3; 11 nucleotides match TRBD2. The CDR3 is made up of 15 amino acids. V lost 5 bases to trimming and J lost 0 bases; unmatched junction nucleotides: 4. Germline values: CDR1 DFQATT, CDR2 SNEGSKA (reference sequence).

The chain links TRBV7-2 to TRBJ2-7, with 7 bases matching TRBD2. The length of the CDR3 is 16 residues. CDR1 and CDR2 (germline): SGHTA, FQGNSA. V lost 5 bases to trimming and J lost 0 bases; unmatched junction nucleotides: 10. The CDR3 DNA reads TGTGCCAGCAGCACCCGAGGCAGCGGGACCTCCTACGAGCAGTACTTC. It specifies CASSTRGSGTSYEQYF.

The chain has TRBV7-8 and TRBJ1-2; 7 bases map to TRBD1. The CDR3 length is 14 residues. The V and J ends lost 0 bases and 3 bases, in that order; junction bases with no gene match: 1. Germline V gene sequence: CDR1 SGHVS, CDR2 FQNEAQ. CDR3 protein: CASSLAGQDYGYTF. CDR3 nucleotides: TGTGCCAGCAGCTTAGCCGGACAGGACTATGGCTACACCTTC.

This clonotype was counted between two and nine times. The V gene is TRBV24-1, the J gene TRBJ2-1; D uncertain. Germline CDR1 is KGHDR and CDR2 is SFDVKD. V lost 2 bases to trimming and J lost 9 bases, with 13 bases between them. This CDR3 has 14 amino acids. This CDR3 reads CATSDSRKGFEQFF. The CDR3 coding sequence is TGTGCCACCAGTGATTCACGGAAAGGTTTTGAGCAGTTCTTC.

This clonotype was seen only a few times. This sequence joins TRBV11-2 and TRBJ2-5; 9 nucleotides agree with TRBD2. The CDR3 covers 16 residues. Germline V gene lookup returns CDR1 SGHAT and CDR2 FQNNGV. J lost 5 bases, V lost 5 bases, and 12 bases had no gene match. The CDR3 bases are TGTGCCAGCAGCCCCCGCGGGGGGGAAGGATCGGAGACCCAGTACTTC. Translated, it gives CASSPRGGEGSETQYF.

This chain's CDR3 is CASSLGAGGYGYTF. The DNA for the CDR3 is TGTGCCAGCAGCTTGGGGGCAGGAGGCTATGGCTACACCTTC. The chain joins TRBV5-4 to TRBJ1-2; D is uncertain. Trimming removed 0 bases from V and 4 bases from J, with 10 bases in between. The CDR3 extends over 14 amino acids. CDR1 is SGHNT, CDR2 YYREEE, per germline (reference sequence).

The chain joins TRBV6-1 to TRBJ2-3, with D maybe TRBD2 (6 bases). In germline, CDR1 is MNHNS, CDR2 SASEGT. The CDR3 is made up of 12 amino acids. V shed 7 bases and J shed 4 bases, with 9 bases lying between them. The CDR3, as DNA: TGTGCCAGCAAACCGGGGGCAGATACGCAGTATTTT. This gives the protein CASKPGADTQYF.

The chain couples TRBV11-3 to TRBJ1-6; the D gene is possibly TRBD1 (5 bases). The length of the CDR3 is 14 residues. The ends were cut back, 4 bases at V and 7 bases at J, with 11 bases in the middle. Per germline, CDR1 SGHNT and CDR2 YENEEA. The DNA for the CDR3 is TGTGCCAGCAGCTCGGCAGGGCCCAATTCACCCCTCCACTTT. It encodes CASSSAGPNSPLHF.

This clonotype was observed a single time. The gene calls are TRBV3-1 and TRBJ1-1; TRBD1 agrees at 9 bases. The CDR3 covers 15 residues. V was pared by 1 base and J by 6 bases, with 6 bases of the junction left unmatched. The germline CDR1 and CDR2 sequences are LGHDT and YNNKEL (reference sequence). CDR3 loop: CASSQGTGGRSEAFF. The DNA for the CDR3 is TGTGCCAGCAGCCAAGGTACAGGGGGCAGGTCTGAAGCTTTCTTT.

This chain uses TRBV15 with TRBJ2-1, with D perhaps matching TRBD2 (5 bases). CDR1 is LNHNV, CDR2 YYDKDF, per germline (reference sequence). V was pared by 5 bases and J by 3 bases, with 8 bases between. The CDR3 covers 13 residues. The CDR3 nucleotides are TGTGCCACCAGCCTAGCAGTCTACAATGAGCAGTTCTTC. Its protein is CATSLAVYNEQFF.

This chain uses TRBV24-1 with TRBJ2-7, with D unresolved. The CDR3 loop spans 15 amino acids. Trimming removed 4 bases from V and 5 bases from J, with 17 bases in between. CDR1 and CDR2 (germline): KGHDR, SFDVKD. The CDR3 DNA follows: TGTGCCACCAGTGACCCGGGCCCCCAAGGTCACGAGCAGTACTTC. Amino acids: CATSDPGPQGHEQYF.

J is TRBJ2-7 and V is TRBV7-2, with D possibly matching TRBD1 (6 bases). The CDR3 is 12 amino acids. The germline V gene encodes CDR1 SGHTA and CDR2 FQGNSA. V was shortened by 6 bases and J by 2 bases, with 8 bases between the two germline ends. DNA for the CDR3: TGTGCCAGCAGACAGGGCCCCTACGAGCAGTACTTC. Its translation is CASRQGPYEQYF.

The rearrangement uses TRBV7-2 and TRBJ1-1; D uncertain. The CDR3 has 13 amino acids. CDR1 is SGHTA and CDR2 is FQGNSA in the germline V gene. V was shortened by 7 bases and J by 0 bases, with 9 bases between the two germline ends. CDR3 DNA sequence: TGTGCCAGCACCGGAATTATGAACACTGAAGCTTTCTTT. Its translation: CASTGIMNTEAFF.

The V call is TRBV6-2 or TRBV6-3, the J call TRBJ1-6, with D possibly matching TRBD1 (5 bases). Between the trimmed V and J ends, which lost 7 bases and 7 bases, there was a span of 14 bases. Looked up from germline, CDR1 is MNHEY and CDR2 is SVGEGT. The CDR3 sequence is 14 residues long. The DNA for the CDR3 is TGTGCCAGCACCCCCGGAGGGGTAAATTCACCCCTCCACTTT. Its protein is CASTPGGVNSPLHF.